This T cell receptor beta chain was identified during a study of technical replicates of blood from several donors. Germline loops: CDR1 SGHTA, CDR2 FQGNSA. The CDR3 extends over 16 amino acids. After removal of 5 bases from V and 4 bases from J, the junction contained 7 bases not matched to a gene. In its sample, this clone was seen once. Profiled with immunoSEQ multiplex PCR; TCRdb holds only in-frame clones, not every one. The table records roughly 73,000 clones, around 93% of them present only once. The chain links TRBV7-2 to TRBJ2-2; TRBD2 matches at 10 bases. The sequence came from a human donor in good health. Input material: T cells isolated from PBMCs. The CDR3 coding sequence is TGTGCCAGCAGCCGACCACTAGCGGGGACCACCGGGGAGCTGTTTTTT. Translation gives CASSRPLAGTTGELFF.